This TCR beta chain stems from a study of CXCR3-negative and CXCR3-positive naive CD8 T cells. Looked up from germline, CDR1 is SEHNR and CDR2 is FQNEAQ (reference sequence). The CDR3 has 15 amino acids. The method, 5' RACE with UMI labels, was used to prepare the TRB cDNA libraries. One entry per CDR3 protein, without DNA, is what TCRdb gives after re-calling the 5' RACE reads. The sample table sets out 140,000 to 150,000 distinct CDR3 sequences. With roughly 300,000 cells each, the CD8+ T cell subsets were individually sorted in triplicate. The CD45RO-CCR7+CD27+CD95- phenotype denoted naive CD8+ T cells. General study results and limits: Naive CXCR3-positive and CXCR3-negative cells shared similar TRBV-TRBJ usage, unlike memory cells. TRB CDR3s of CXCR3-positive naive cells were more hydrophobic than those of CXCR3-negative naive cells.

On this clonotype itself: Antigen specificity is unknown.

What was sequenced was naive CXCR3+ CD8+ T cells from blood. Subset noted: CD45RO-CCR7+CD27+CD95- naive CD8+ T cells expressing CXCR3 (TNR3+). The chain combines TRBV7-9 with TRBJ2-4; TCRdb's D call, TRBD2, is unchecked because there is no DNA. The sequence derives from a human donor in good health. Some clones in this sample may be carry-over from other donors' samples. The CDR3 protein is CASSLVLAGMDIQYF.